This TCR beta chain was sequenced in a study of blood T cell repertoires in COVID-19 (dated by TCRdb to 2018 to 2020). Background on the whole study: Collaborator samples came from the United States, Italy and Spain and covered acute and convalescent phases of COVID-19. Nearly every sample came with metadata listing a de-identified subject ID, COVID-19 status, age in years and sex. A freely available public database, intended as a resource for researchers studying the immune response to SARS-CoV-2, is where the repertoires were released. Deeply sampled blood TCRbeta repertoires from subjects exposed to, actively infected with, or recovered from COVID-19 were included in the dataset. The prospective study material was composed of cDNA or gDNA derived from T cells, B-cell-depleted T cells, or PBMCs. HLA class I and class II types, where available, came from metadata supplied by the sample provider rather than from assay-based typing. Samples came from the ongoing ImmuneRACE study (first 160 participants) plus 1,254 subjects from 6 global collaborators. Overall study results and their limits: The quantity of clinical and demographic metadata differed by source and by participant and was supplied without curation.

According to the germline V gene, CDR1 reads MNHEY and CDR2 reads SVGAGI. V and J are truncated by 5 bases and 8 bases respectively, leaving an intervening sequence of 13 bases. The CDR3 holds 12 amino acids from the cysteine to the phenylalanine. Of all the DNA, just the CDR3 is kept, 36 bases in frame from base 1. A second Seattle source provided samples from volunteer blood donors who had recovered from COVID-19. Whole blood was collected in K2EDTA tubes by collaborating institutions according to the institutions' own protocols. Collaborator samples were shipped for TCRbeta analysis as frozen whole blood, isolated PBMCs, or DNA extracted from either sample type. TCRbeta CDR3 regions were amplified from genomic DNA using the immunoSEQ Assay, a bias-controlled multiplex PCR. In the paper's pipeline: The number of nucleated cells in each sample was estimated by amplification of reference gene primers within the assay. To quantify the absolute abundance of each unique TCRbeta CDR3 rearrangement, sequence reads were collapsed and filtered. Productive Simpson clonality was computed per sample as the square root of Simpson's diversity index over productive rearrangements. This immuneACCESS table, as held by TCRdb, lists in-frame sequences with V and J called but not all clones. Of the missing ones, under half trace to an unresolved V gene in checked studies; the others have no known cause. V and J calls and clone size are those listed in that table; D and trimming were worked out from the DNA. The sample table holds 140,000 or so clones, of which 80% were seen once. About 4% of the sample is held by the ten biggest clonotypes.

In regard to this clone: Its antigen has not been determined. No clone much larger than this one lies a single base away; base qualities are absent.

The receptor was derived from a man between 65 and 80 years old who had recovered from COVID-19. The sequenced sample was peripheral blood. This chain is built from TRBV6-5 and TRBJ2-7; the D region possibly corresponds to TRBD2 (6 bases align). The CDR3 is CASSPGDPQQYF. The DNA reads TGTGCCAGCAGTCCGGGGGACCCCCAGCAGTACTTC.